The present T cell receptor beta chain was sequenced within a study of breast tumors, draining lymph nodes, adjacent tissues. Study findings and constraints: Tumor T cell lymph node origin was a supported hypothesis, not proven. Tumors had less TCR diversity than lymph nodes, more than nontumor tissue. Data fit most tumor T cells coming from lymph node, expanding in tumor.

The CDR3 has 16 residues. Germline V gene data show CDR1 as SGDLS and CDR2 as YYNGEE. V lost 1 base, J lost 6 bases, and 6 bases stayed unmatched. The table lists this clonotype with many counts. Antigen: not known. One entry per CDR3 protein results from TCRdb running MiXCR on the multiplex PCR reads. The repertoire has fewer than 80,000 distinct CDR3 sequences, 40% to 55% of them found once; the top ten carry approximately 8.7%. Sequencing used breast tumor tissue. This clonotype was obtained from a female donor with breast cancer. Some clones in this sample may be carry-over from other donors' samples. The genes are TRBV9 and TRBJ2-3, with TRBD2 matching 12 bases. The CDR3 nucleotides are TGTGCCAGCAGCGTATCTAGCGGGGGGGCTAGGGATACGCAGTATTTT. It specifies CASSVSSGGARDTQYF. Using reference TRBV9 and TRBJ2-3 for the parts outside the CDR3, the full variable domain is DSGVTQTPKHLITATGQRVTLRCSPRSGDLSVYWYQQSLDQGLQFLIQYYNGEERAKGNILERFSAQQFPDLHSELNLSSLELGDSALYFCASSVSSGGARDTQYFGPGTRLTVL.